A selection of T cell receptor beta chains follows, all from one sample in a study of blood T cells in healthy people across ages. One entry per CDR3 protein results from TCRdb running MiXCR on the 5' RACE reads. Among more than 600,000 distinct CDR3 sequences listed, around 25% were seen once. Another study also made use of these data, one on T cells of mothers and their children.

Sequencing input: blood. Receptors were obtained from a boy aged 5 to 17 in good health. CDR3s include the opening cysteine and the closing phenylalanine or tryptophan. D genes are given only for firm matches. Size values are once, few and many counts, or a class for expanded clones, and some rows have none.

>-|few|TRBV7-3|TRBJ2-4
TGTGCCAGCAGCCCTGACGCGGGGTTTGATCAGTACTTC
CASSPDAGFDQYF
>-|-|TRBV6-6|TRBJ2-3
TGTGCCAGCAGTTACCCAAGGGTAGCTACGCAGTATTTT
CASSYPRVATQYF
>-|-|TRBV10-3|TRBJ2-3
TGTGCCATCAGTGGTCCGTTGGAGGGGTCTAGCACAGATACGCAGTATTTT
CAISGPLEGSSTDTQYF
>-|few|TRBV7-9|TRBJ1-2
TGTGCCAGCAGCCCGAGACAGGAGAACTATGGCTACACCTTC
CASSPRQENYGYTF
>TRBD1|-|TRBV29-1|TRBJ2-1
TGCAGCGTTGAAGTTTGGGAGCACGGGACAGGGTCCTACAATGAGCAGTTCTTC
CSVEVWEHGTGSYNEQFF
>-|-|TRBV25-1|TRBJ2-1
TGTGCCAGCAGTGAATTAGAGGCGGTCAATGAGCAGTTCTTC
CASSELEAVNEQFF
>TRBD2|-|TRBV20-1|TRBJ2-1
TGCAGTGCTAGGCGGGAGCTTTTCGATGAGCAGTTCTTC
CSARRELFDEQFF
>-|few|TRBV12-3/TRBV12-4|TRBJ1-1
TGTGCCAACAGTTTATCAGGGGAAAACACTGAAGCTTTCTTT
CANSLSGENTEAFF
>TRBD2|few|TRBV20-1|TRBJ2-7
TGCAGTGCTAGATATCGGACTAGCGCCTACTCCTACGAGCAGTACTTC
CSARYRTSAYSYEQYF
>-|few|TRBV12-3/TRBV12-4|TRBJ2-3
TGTGCCACCCAGGGGGGGTTCGGCACAGATACGCAGTATTTT
CATQGGFGTDTQYF
>-|-|TRBV29-1|TRBJ1-1
TGCAGCGGGGGAGGTCTGCGAGAAACTGAAGCTTTCTTT
CSGGGLRETEAFF
>-|-|TRBV20-1|TRBJ2-2
TGCAGTGCTAGTTATAGCGGCGGAACCGGGGAGCAGTTTTTT
CSASYSGGTGEQFF
>TRBD1|few|TRBV2|TRBJ2-3
TGTGCCAGCAGTGATCGGGACAGGGTATCCGATACGCAGTATTTT
CASSDRDRVSDTQYF
>-|-|TRBV25-1|TRBJ2-1
TGTGCCAGCAGTGAATCGGGGAAAACGGCGCACAATGAGCAGTTCTTC
CASSESGKTAHNEQFF
>-|-|TRBV6-2/TRBV6-3|TRBJ2-5
TGTGCCAGCAGTACGAGACGTAGGGCGACCCAGTACTTC
CASSTRRRATQYF
>-|few|TRBV14|TRBJ2-3
TGTGCCAGCAGCCGCGGACCTTCACTAAGCTTGGGCACAGATACGCAGTATTTT
CASSRGPSLSLGTDTQYF
>-|-|TRBV6-6|TRBJ2-5
TGTGCCAGCAGTTACCTAGCCTCGGCCGAGACCCAGTACTTC
CASSYLASAETQYF
>TRBD2|-|TRBV28|TRBJ2-1
TGTGCCAGCAGTATGCGCCTACCGGGACTAGCGCTTTACCGGACGAATGAGCAGTTCTTC
CASSMRLPGLALYRTNEQFF
>-|few|TRBV20-1|TRBJ2-4
TGCAGTGTGGGCAGGGGGGTTCCCAAAAACATTCAGTACTTC
CSVGRGVPKNIQYF
>TRBD1|many|TRBV12-3/TRBV12-4|TRBJ2-7
TGTGCCAGCAGTTCACAGGGGGCTTACGAGCAGTACTTC
CASSSQGAYEQYF
>-|-|TRBV12-3/TRBV12-4|TRBJ2-2
TGTGCCAGCACTCTGGGAGTGACCGGGGAGCTGTTTTTT
CASTLGVTGELFF
>-|few|TRBV18|TRBJ1-6
TGTGCCAGCTCACCCGGCAGACCGGATAATTCACCCCTCCACTTT
CASSPGRPDNSPLHF
>-|-|TRBV7-2|TRBJ1-6
TGTGCCAGCAGCTTAGCCGGCGGATCAGGATCACCCCTCCACTTT
CASSLAGGSGSPLHF
>-|-|TRBV4-3|TRBJ1-2
TGCGCCAGCAGCCAAGTGCGGCAGAACCCCTATGGCTACACCTTC
CASSQVRQNPYGYTF
>TRBD1|-|TRBV7-9|TRBJ2-3
TGTGCCAGCAGCCGGACCGGACAGGGTGGTGGGGATACGCAGTATTTT
CASSRTGQGGGDTQYF
>-|-|TRBV4-1|TRBJ2-1
TGCGCCAGCAGCCAAGATCGGAGTGCATCGAAGCAGTTCTTC
CASSQDRSASKQFF
>-|-|TRBV28|TRBJ2-7
TGTGCCAGCAGTTGGACACCCTTTACTTACGAGCAGTACTTC
CASSWTPFTYEQYF
>TRBD2|-|TRBV29-1|TRBJ2-1
TGCAGCGTTGGCGGGAGGGCCCGGAATGAGCAGTTCTTC
CSVGGRARNEQFF
>-|-|TRBV5-1|TRBJ2-4
TGCGCCAGCAGCTTGGGAGTCGGGCTAGAGGCATACATTCAGTACTTC
CASSLGVGLEAYIQYF
>TRBD2|few|TRBV7-8|TRBJ2-2
TGTGCCAGCACCCCGGGACTAGCAACCGGGGAGCTGTTTTTT
CASTPGLATGELFF
>-|-|TRBV7-8|TRBJ1-4
TGTGCCAGCAGGGCCACAGGATCTGAAAAACTGTTTTTT
CASRATGSEKLFF
>-|few|TRBV29-1|TRBJ2-5
TGCAGCGTTGAATCGCCCCAGTACTTC
CSVESPQYF
>-|few|TRBV5-1|TRBJ1-2
TGCGCCAGCAGCCTTGGGGCCGCGGGTACCTATGGCTACACCTTC
CASSLGAAGTYGYTF
>-|once|TRBV3-1|TRBJ1-1
TGTGCCAGCGGCCAATTGACGAACACTGAAGCTTTCTTT
CASGQLTNTEAFF
>-|-|TRBV28|TRBJ1-1
TGTGCCAGCAGTTTATGGGGTCAAGGGGGAGCTTTCTTT
CASSLWGQGGAFF
>TRBD2|few|TRBV28|TRBJ2-1
TGTGCCAGCAGTTTAAGTAGCGGGATTAACAATGAGCAGTTCTTC
CASSLSSGINNEQFF
>TRBD2|-|TRBV24-1|TRBJ2-3
TGTGCCACCAGTGATTCTCGGGAACTAGCGGGGGGTAAAGATACGCAGTATTTT
CATSDSRELAGGKDTQYF
>-|-|TRBV7-9|TRBJ2-3
TGTGCCAGCAGCCAGGTCCTGGCCTCCACAGATACGCAGTATTTT
CASSQVLASTDTQYF
>TRBD1|-|TRBV5-1|TRBJ1-1
TGCGCCAGCAGCTTAAGACAGGGCGACACTGAAGCTTTCTTT
CASSLRQGDTEAFF
>-|few|TRBV29-1|TRBJ1-2
TGCAGCGTTGTGGAAGCGGGCCAGTATGGCTACACCTTC
CSVVEAGQYGYTF
>-|-|TRBV6-6|TRBJ2-3
TGTGCCACAACGGACGAGGGCGCCACCACAGATACGCAGTATTTT
CATTDEGATTDTQYF
>-|few|TRBV4-2|TRBJ2-4
TGTGCCAGCAGCCAATCCGCTCAGCAGGGCCGTGGCAAAAACATTCAGTACTTC
CASSQSAQQGRGKNIQYF
>-|few|TRBV5-1|TRBJ2-7
TGCGCCAGCAGCCCAAACGTAGGGTCCGAGCAGTACTTC
CASSPNVGSEQYF
>TRBD2|many|TRBV20-1|TRBJ2-3
TGCAGTGCTTCGAGGACTAGCGGAGGCACAGATACGCAGTATTTT
CSASRTSGGTDTQYF
>TRBD2|-|TRBV20-1|TRBJ2-7
TGCAGTGCTAGAGATACGGGACTAGCGGGGAACTTTTACGAGCAGTACTTC
CSARDTGLAGNFYEQYF
>-|-|TRBV12-3/TRBV12-4|TRBJ1-6
TGTGCCAGCAGTCAGGGGTACTCACCCCTCCACTTT
CASSQGYSPLHF
>TRBD1|-|TRBV12-3/TRBV12-4|TRBJ1-5
TGTGCCAGCAGTGCCGACAGGGTTTTAGGCAATCAGCCCCAGCATTTT
CASSADRVLGNQPQHF
>-|-|TRBV12-3/TRBV12-4|TRBJ2-1
TGTGCCAGCAAAACGGCAGGGGCGGGCAGCTCCTACAATGAGCAGTTCTTC
CASKTAGAGSSYNEQFF
>TRBD1|-|TRBV7-2|TRBJ2-7
TGTGCCAGCAGCTCGACAGGGTTCCTCTACGAGCAGTACTTC
CASSSTGFLYEQYF
>TRBD1|few|TRBV9|TRBJ1-1
TGTGCCAGCAGCGTGAGGGGGCTGAACACTGAAGCTTTCTTT
CASSVRGLNTEAFF
>TRBD1|-|TRBV6-1|TRBJ2-5
TGTGCCAGCAGTCGTAACAGGGGTTACCAAGAGACCCAGTACTTC
CASSRNRGYQETQYF